Described below is a single T cell receptor (beta chain) sequence and its context. TCRdb keeps only in-frame clones here, not all; method: immunoSEQ multiplex PCR. Of 40,000 to 50,000 clones in the sample, roughly 89% were seen once. This entry belongs to a study of T cell changes during pregnancy in multiple sclerosis. This CDR3 has 12 residues. V was cut by 4 bases and J by 3 bases, with 9 bases left in between. CDR1 GTSNPN and CDR2 SVGIG come from the germline V gene (reference sequence). The sequence came from a female donor with multiple sclerosis, enrolled in a pregnancy study. V usage is TRBV30 and J usage is TRBJ2-5; the D gene is possibly TRBD1 (7 bases). Sequences were derived from CD4+ T cells from peripheral blood mononuclear cells, sampled in the first trimester of pregnancy. CDR3 in DNA: TGTGCCTGGACAGGGGGGAAAGAGACCCAGTACTTC. This gives the protein CAWTGGKETQYF.